The rows below give T cell receptor beta chains drawn from one sample of a study of T cell responses to AZD1222 COVID-19 vaccine. Clones were read by immunoSEQ multiplex PCR, and TCRdb kept only the in-frame ones, dropping some. This sample has approximately 190,000 clones, with around 90% found just once. This specimen was peripheral blood, taken on day 0 of AZD1222 vaccination. The receptors originated from an adult in good health. Both conserved end residues are part of each CDR3. Fields, in order: D gene, clone size, J gene, V gene, CDR3 DNA, CDR3 protein. A D gene is named only where the DNA matches it firmly. A row's size may be missing; if present it is once, few, many or a size class.

>-|-|TRBJ2-3|TRBV4-1
TGCGCCAGCGGCCGAAGTCTGAGCACAGATACGCAGTATTTT
CASGRSLSTDTQYF
>-|once|TRBJ1-1|TRBV7-9
TGTGCCAGCAGCTTAGACCCCTACACTGAAGCTTTCTTT
CASSLDPYTEAFF
>TRBD1|-|TRBJ1-2|TRBV7-9
TGTGCCAGCAGCCCGTCGGGACAGGGGAACTATGGCTACACCTTC
CASSPSGQGNYGYTF
>-|-|TRBJ1-4|TRBV5-4
TGTGCCAGCAGCTTGGTGGGGGAGGAAAAACTGTTTTTT
CASSLVGEEKLFF
>-|-|TRBJ1-1|TRBV6-5
TGTGCCAGCAGCTCTCCGGGCAGAAACACTGAAGCTTTCTTT
CASSSPGRNTEAFF
>-|once|TRBJ1-2|TRBV10-3
TGTGCCATCAGTCCGACAGCCACCTATGGCTACACCTTC
CAISPTATYGYTF
>-|-|TRBJ2-4|TRBV28
TGTGCCAGCAGTTTCAAGGACAGGAGGGTCGAATTCAAAAACATTCAGTACTTC
CASSFKDRRVEFKNIQYF
>-|-|TRBJ2-1|TRBV27
TGTGCCAGCAGTTTTTACAATGAGCAGTTCTTC
CASSFYNEQFF
>-|-|TRBJ2-2|TRBV7-2
TGTGCCAGCAGCTTGGGCAGGGTGGGCACCGGGGAGCTGTTTTTT
CASSLGRVGTGELFF
>TRBD1|-|TRBJ1-4|TRBV6-1
TGTGCCAGCAGTGAGGGGACAGGGGGCGATAAGAATGAAAAACTGTTTTTT
CASSEGTGGDKNEKLFF
>-|-|TRBJ2-5|TRBV5-1
TGCGCCAGCAGCTTGGTTGGTTCGGAGACCCAGTACTTC
CASSLVGSETQYF
>TRBD2|-|TRBJ2-2|TRBV9
TGTGCCAGCAGCGTAAATAGCGGGGGCGTCACCGGGGAGCTGTTTTTT
CASSVNSGGVTGELFF
>-|-|TRBJ2-7|TRBV3-1/TRBV3-2
TGTGCCAGCAGCCCCCCCCCTGGGTACGAGCAGTACTTC
CASSPPPGYEQYF
>-|-|TRBJ2-3|TRBV2
TGTGCCAGCAAGGTCGGGGCGACCACAGATACGCAGTATTTT
CASKVGATTDTQYF
>-|-|TRBJ2-5|TRBV15
TGTGCCACCAGCAGAGCCTCGGGGGCGGAGACCCAGTACTTC
CATSRASGAETQYF
>-|-|TRBJ2-3|TRBV7-9
TGTGCCAGCAGCCCCCCAGGGGTTAGCACAGATACGCAGTATTTT
CASSPPGVSTDTQYF
>TRBD2|-|TRBJ2-5|TRBV11-2
TGTGCCAGCATCCGCAGGCTAGCGGGAGGGCAAGAGACCCAGTACTTC
CASIRRLAGGQETQYF
>-|few|TRBJ2-3|TRBV19
TGTGCCAGTAGTATTAGTCTAGAGGGTGATACGCAGTATTTT
CASSISLEGDTQYF
>-|-|TRBJ2-7|TRBV12-3/TRBV12-4
TGTGCCAGCAGCCGTGCCTACGAGCAGTACTTC
CASSRAYEQYF
>-|-|TRBJ1-1|TRBV19
TGTGCCAGTAGTACCAACCCAGGGAAAAACACTGAAGCTTTCTTT
CASSTNPGKNTEAFF
>-|few|TRBJ2-5|TRBV2
TGTGCCGGCGGGGAGCCGTTCCAAGAGACCCAGTACTTC
CAGGEPFQETQYF
>TRBD2|-|TRBJ2-7|TRBV6-5
TGTGCCAGCGGGACTAGCGGGCTCGAGCAGTACTTC
CASGTSGLEQYF
>-|-|TRBJ2-6|TRBV7-9
TGTGCCAGCAGCTTAGGTACTGGGGCCAACGTCCTGACTTTC
CASSLGTGANVLTF
>TRBD1|-|TRBJ2-7|TRBV7-2
TGTGCCAGCAGCCCGGGACAGAGCTCCTACGAGCAGTACTTC
CASSPGQSSYEQYF
>TRBD2|-|TRBJ2-1|TRBV5-1
TGCGCCAGCAGCTCTGGGGGGGATGAGCAGTTCTTC
CASSSGGDEQFF
>TRBD2|-|TRBJ2-1|TRBV27
TGTGCCAGCAGTCTTACTAGCGGGTACTACAATGAGCAGTTCTTC
CASSLTSGYYNEQFF